The 32 T cell receptor beta chains below were found in one sample sequenced in a study of T cell changes during pregnancy in multiple sclerosis. Assay: immunoSEQ multiplex PCR; the TCRdb copy retains only in-frame clones and omits some. The sample contains 75,000 to 95,000 clones, approximately 88% of which appear only once. The material sequenced was peripheral blood, taken in the first trimester of pregnancy. The source of these receptors is a female donor in good health, enrolled as a control in a pregnancy study.

This rearrangement joins TRBV19 to TRBJ2-7; D is possibly TRBD1 (6 bases). Trimming removed 5 bases from V and 5 bases from J, with 19 bases in between. The V gene's germline CDR1 is LNHDA and CDR2 SQIVND (reference sequence). This CDR3 comprises 15 residues. The CDR3 protein is CASSPGLGAGHEQYF. CDR3 nucleotides: TGTGCCAGTAGTCCGGGGCTGGGGGCGGGCCACGAGCAGTACTTC.

The V gene is TRBV13, the J gene TRBJ2-7, with 9 bases fitting TRBD1. The junction had 8 bases not matched to a gene; V was cut back by 5 bases and J by 3 bases. This CDR3 comprises 15 residues. CDR1 is PRHDT and CDR2 is FYEKMQ in the germline V gene (reference sequence). CDR3 nucleotides: TGTGCCAGCAGCCTCCGGGACAGGGAACACTACGAGCAGTACTTC. This gives the protein CASSLRDREHYEQYF.

A single count supports this clone. The chain recombines TRBV4-1 with TRBJ1-5; D might be TRBD1 (6 bases). Trimming cost V 1 base and J 3 bases, with 10 bases left between them. This CDR3 is built from 15 residues. The germline V gene encodes CDR1 MGHRA and CDR2 YSYEKL. The CDR3 sequence is CASSQGQGNNQPQHF. In DNA form, the CDR3 reads TGCGCCAGCAGCCAAGGTCAGGGGAACAATCAGCCCCAGCATTTT.

This chain connects TRBV7-6 to TRBJ2-7, with 11 bases matching TRBD2. Germline V gene data show CDR1 as SGHVS and CDR2 as FNYEAQ. This CDR3 has 16 residues. With 3 bases clipped from V and 5 bases from J, the junction kept 9 bases outside the gene matches. CDR3 protein: CASSFSVAGGYDEQYF. DNA for the CDR3: TGTGCCAGCAGCTTCAGCGTAGCGGGAGGGTATGACGAGCAGTACTTC.

The chain couples TRBV7-6 to TRBJ2-3, with D perhaps TRBD2 (6 bases). V lost 1 base, J lost 1 base, and 9 bases lay in between. Germline values: CDR1 SGHVS, CDR2 FNYEAQ. This CDR3 region has 15 residues. For the CDR3, the DNA is TGTGCCAGCAGCTTAGTGTCGGGGGGCACAGATACGCAGTATTTT. Translating it yields CASSLVSGGTDTQYF.

This CDR3 is CASSPGQGGSPLHF. CDR3 nucleotides: TGCGCCAGCAGCCCCGGACAGGGAGGATCACCCCTCCACTTT. The rearrangement links TRBV5-1 to TRBJ1-6, with TRBD1 matching 8 bases. The CDR3 contains 14 residues. The V gene's germline CDR1 is SGHRS and CDR2 YFSETQ. V lost 4 bases, J lost 10 bases, and 7 bases stayed unmatched.

The chain has TRBV9 and TRBJ1-2, with TRBD1 identical over 10 bases. Losses at the gene ends were 4 bases for V and 0 bases for J; bases not matched to a gene: 9. CDR3 length equals 17 residues. Germline V gene sequence: CDR1 SGDLS, CDR2 YYNGEE. The CDR3 loop reads CASSFGTGVVSNYGYTF. CDR3 DNA sequence: TGTGCCAGCAGCTTCGGGACAGGGGTGGTCTCTAACTATGGCTACACCTTC.

The chain employs TRBV6-1 and TRBJ2-3, with D perhaps TRBD2 (7 bases). Germline loops: CDR1 MNHNS, CDR2 SASEGT. Trimming took 1 base from V and 4 from J, leaving 15 bases between them. CDR3 length equals 16 residues. CDR3 sequence reads: CASSEVPGGPADTQYF. The CDR3 bases are TGTGCCAGCAGTGAAGTCCCGGGGGGCCCTGCAGATACGCAGTATTTT.

The CDR3 DNA reads TGTGCCAGTAGTATAAATCAGAACACTGAAGCTTTCTTT. Encoded protein: CASSINQNTEAFF. This chain links TRBV19 with TRBJ1-1; D unclear. Per the germline V gene, CDR1 is LNHDA and CDR2 is SQIVND (reference sequence). The CDR3 totals 13 residues. Trimming took off 2 bases at V and 1 base at J, with 5 bases between the two ends.

This clone was detected a few times. The chain combines TRBV6-5 with TRBJ1-2; tentative D call: TRBD1 (6 bases). V lost 5 bases, J lost 7 bases, and 14 bases lay in between. The CDR3 sequence is 13 residues long. Germline assignment: CDR1 MNHEY and CDR2 SVGAGI. In nucleotides, the CDR3 is TGTGCCAGCAGTCGTACAGGGATGGTTGGCTACACCTTC. Its translation: CASSRTGMVGYTF.

This rearrangement joins TRBV18 to TRBJ1-1; D may be TRBD1 (5 bases). The CDR3 is made up of 13 amino acids. Germline values: CDR1 KGHSH, CDR2 LQKENI. With 6 bases removed from V and 6 bases from J, the gap between germline ends came to 14 bases. In DNA, the CDR3 is TGTGCCAGCTCGGCGGGGCTGAGCGCTGAAGCTTTCTTT. Its protein is CASSAGLSAEAFF.

This sequence joins TRBV28 and TRBJ1-1; D is ambiguous. Germline CDR1 and CDR2: MDHEN and SYDVKM. Trimming shortened V by 6 bases and J by 9 bases, and 14 bases separated the two germline ends. The CDR3 extends over 12 amino acids. The CDR3 reads CASSTYTRKAFF. CDR3 nucleotide sequence: TGTGCCAGCAGCACATATACACGTAAAGCTTTCTTT.

The chain has TRBV6-5 and TRBJ2-3; 7 bases are shared with TRBD1. The CDR3 is 14 residues long. Germline lookup yields CDR1 MNHEY and CDR2 SVGAGI. J lost 2 bases, V lost 7 bases, and 6 bases had no gene match. CDR3 region: CASMVGTATDTQYF. In nucleotides, the CDR3 is TGTGCCAGCATGGTGGGGACAGCCACAGATACGCAGTATTTT.

The CDR3 loop reads CASSSWGTSYEQYF. The CDR3 DNA sequence: TGTGCCAGCAGTTCTTGGGGGACTTCTTACGAGCAGTACTTC. V gene TRBV27 combines with J gene TRBJ2-7, with TRBD2 as a possible D gene (6 bases). The germline V gene has CDR1 MNHEY and CDR2 SMNVEV (reference sequence). The CDR3 runs to 14 residues. Trimming shortened V by 4 bases and J by 4 bases, and 14 bases separated the two germline ends.

This clone occurred a few times. The chain joins TRBV4-2 to TRBJ1-2; no definite D call. Deletions cut 0 bases from V and 8 bases from J, with 13 bases between. This CDR3 has 14 residues. The V gene's germline CDR1 is LGHNA and CDR2 YNFKEQ. CDR3 sequence: CASSQDRRTEGYTF. The DNA for the CDR3 is TGTGCCAGCAGCCAAGATCGGAGGACGGAAGGCTACACCTTC.

The rearrangement links TRBV7-6 to TRBJ2-3, with 7 bases that match TRBD1. This CDR3 is 15 amino acids long. Trimming cost V 5 bases and J 1 base; bases outside gene matches: 6. The germline CDR1 and CDR2 sequences are SGHVS and FNYEAQ. Here the CDR3 DNA reads TGTGCCAGCAGCCCCCGACAGGGCCGCACAGATACGCAGTATTTT. Protein: CASSPRQGRTDTQYF.

The rearrangement links TRBV6-5 to TRBJ2-7; D is possibly TRBD1 (6 bases). This CDR3 has 13 residues. Germline V CDR1 and CDR2: MNHEY, SVGAGI. V gave up 6 bases and J gave up 2 bases, with 11 bases separating them. This CDR3 is CASRRQATYEQYF. The CDR3 DNA reads as TGTGCCAGCAGGAGACAGGCGACCTACGAGCAGTACTTC.

The chain joins TRBV6-6 to TRBJ2-4; no reliable D call. The ends were cut back, 4 bases at V and 5 bases at J, with 12 bases in the middle. The CDR3 sequence is 14 residues long. Germline V gene sequence: CDR1 MNHNY, CDR2 SVGAGI (reference sequence). The CDR3: CASSFSRPENIQYF. CDR3 DNA: TGTGCCAGCAGTTTCTCCAGGCCCGAAAACATTCAGTACTTC.

The chain uses TRBV27 and TRBJ2-7, with TRBD2 matching 14 bases. V shed 7 bases, J shed 5 bases, and the junction held 10 bases outside the gene matches. This CDR3 is 16 amino acids long. Germline CDR1 reads MNHEY; CDR2 reads SMNVEV (reference sequence). This CDR3 is CASNRLAGGGIHEQYF. The CDR3 coding sequence is TGTGCCAGCAATCGACTAGCGGGAGGGGGAATCCACGAGCAGTACTTC.

The J gene is TRBJ1-3, the V gene TRBV13, with D perhaps matching TRBD1 (6 bases). Per the germline V gene, CDR1 is PRHDT and CDR2 is FYEKMQ (reference sequence). Trimming shortened V by 5 bases and J by 0 bases, and 17 bases separated the two germline ends. The CDR3 is 17 amino acids. Here the CDR3 DNA reads TGTGCCAGCAGCCCAACCGGGGGGGGCTACTCTGGAAACACCATATATTTT. Protein sequence: CASSPTGGGYSGNTIYF.

V is TRBV6-5 and J is TRBJ2-5; TRBD1 agrees at 9 bases. The J segment lost 4 bases and the V segment lost 5 bases, leaving 5 bases of the junction unmatched. The germline gives CDR1 MNHEY, CDR2 SVGAGI. The CDR3 has 14 amino acids. CDR3 DNA sequence: TGTGCCAGCAGTCCGGGGACAGGGAGAGAGACCCAGTACTTC. Protein sequence: CASSPGTGRETQYF.

The chain is built from TRBV15 and TRBJ1-1, with no clear D. The V gene's germline CDR1 is LNHNV and CDR2 YYDKDF (reference sequence). Trimming pared 4 bases from V and 0 bases from J, leaving 6 bases between. The CDR3 is made up of 13 amino acids. CDR3 DNA sequence: TGTGCCACCAGCAACAGCATGAACACTGAAGCTTTCTTT. Residues: CATSNSMNTEAFF.

The chain recombines TRBV5-6 with TRBJ1-1, with a weak D call TRBD1 (6 bases). Germline loops: CDR1 SGHDT, CDR2 YYEEEE. This CDR3 comprises 13 residues. Trimming removed 4 bases at V and 1 base at J, with 8 bases between. The CDR3 is CASSRTANTEAFF. The CDR3 DNA reads as TGTGCCAGCAGCCGGACAGCGAACACTGAAGCTTTCTTT.

This clone was detected only a few times. The CDR3 DNA is TGTGCCAGCAGCTTGGGAGGGGGCTCTGGGGCCAACGTCCTGACTTTC. Residues: CASSLGGGSGANVLTF. V gene TRBV7-2 combines with J gene TRBJ2-6; a weak D match, TRBD2 (7 bases). CDR3 length: 16 amino acids. V lost 3 bases to trimming and J lost 0 bases, with 9 bases between them. Looked up from germline, CDR1 is SGHTA and CDR2 is FQGNSA.

The chain uses TRBV9 and TRBJ2-2; possibly TRBD1 for D (5 bases). The CDR3 has 15 amino acids. Deletions cut 0 bases from V and 0 bases from J, with 6 bases between. The V gene's germline CDR1 is SGDLS and CDR2 YYNGEE. The chain's CDR3 is CASSVGRANTGELFF. CDR3 nucleotides: TGTGCCAGCAGCGTAGGCAGGGCGAACACCGGGGAGCTGTTTTTT.

This chain links TRBV4-1 with TRBJ1-2; 7 bases line up with TRBD1. Germline CDR1 reads MGHRA; CDR2 reads YSYEKL. The ends lost 1 base at V and 6 bases at J; junction bases unmatched: 5. The CDR3 extends over 14 amino acids. For the CDR3, the DNA is TGCGCCAGCAGCCAAGGCGGAGACAGGGATGGCTACACCTTC. It is translated as CASSQGGDRDGYTF.

V usage is TRBV6-1 and J usage is TRBJ2-7; TRBD1 matches at 11 bases. The CDR3 runs to 13 residues. The V segment lost 5 bases and the J segment 6 bases; nucleotides outside the gene matches: 3. The germline gives CDR1 MNHNS, CDR2 SASEGT. CDR3 residues: CASSLDRGLEQYF. The CDR3 region has the DNA TGTGCCAGCAGTTTGGACAGGGGGCTCGAGCAGTACTTC.

This rearrangement joins TRBV5-1 to TRBJ1-1, with D unclear. V was clipped by 1 base and J by 1 base, with 17 bases between them. This CDR3 comprises 17 residues. Per germline, CDR1 SGHRS and CDR2 YFSETQ. In nucleotides, the CDR3 is TGCGCCAGCAGCTTGCTCCCACTTTTTGAGAGGAACACTGAAGCTTTCTTT. It is translated as CASSLLPLFERNTEAFF.

V and J are TRBV15 and TRBJ1-5; TRBD1 matches 10 bases. Trimming removed 3 bases from V and 5 bases from J; junction bases left unmatched: 4. CDR3 size: 15 residues. The V gene's germline CDR1 is LNHNV and CDR2 YYDKDF (reference sequence). The CDR3 nucleotides are TGTGCCACCAGCAGGAGGGGGACAGGGGATCAGCCCCAGCATTTT. It is translated as CATSRRGTGDQPQHF. Combining the CDR3 with reference TRBV15 and TRBJ1-5 gives the whole variable domain DAMVIQNPRYQVTQFGKPVTLSCSQTLNHNVMYWYQQKSSQAPKLLFHYYDKDFNNEADTPDNFQSRRPNTSFCFLDIRSPGLGDTAMYLCATSRRGTGDQPQHFGDGTRLSIL.

This clone occurred once. The chain is built from TRBV9 and TRBJ2-2; unclear D gene. Germline CDR1 reads SGDLS; CDR2 reads YYNGEE. Trimming took off 0 bases at V and 5 bases at J, with 17 bases between the two ends. This CDR3 is 17 amino acids long. The CDR3 loop reads CASSVGGSLGQTGELFF. CDR3 bases: TGTGCCAGCAGCGTAGGTGGCAGCCTTGGGCAAACCGGGGAGCTGTTTTTT.

J is TRBJ1-2 and V is TRBV28; D remains unclear. The V end was cut by 5 bases, the J end by 4 bases, with 5 bases between. CDR3 length: 11 amino acids. Per germline, CDR1 MDHEN and CDR2 SYDVKM. The DNA for the CDR3 is TGTGCCAGCAGTCCCGGCTATGGCTACACCTTC. Translation: CASSPGYGYTF.

The chain carries TRBV7-2 and TRBJ1-2, with 8 bases aligning to TRBD1. Per germline, CDR1 SGHTA and CDR2 FQGNSA. Trimming took 5 bases from V and 8 from J; bases not matched to a gene: 10. The CDR3 is made up of 14 amino acids. CDR3 in DNA: TGTGCCAGCAGCCCCAGGACAGGGTCTTACGGCTACACCTTC. Protein sequence: CASSPRTGSYGYTF. The whole variable domain, remainder taken from reference TRBV7-2 and TRBJ1-2, is GAGVSQSPSNKVTEKGKDVELRCDPISGHTALYWYRQSLGQGLEFLIYFQGNSAPDKSGLPSDRFSAERTGGSVSTLTIQRTQQEDSAVYLCASSPRTGSYGYTFGSGTRLTVV.